This T cell receptor beta chain was recovered during a study of tumor-infiltrating lymphocytes in localized non-small cell lung cancer. On the study more broadly: From each patient, both tumor and uninvolved lung, non-adjacent to tumor, were sampled. Whole-study results and caveats: Not all patients were TCR sequenced, owing to tissue quantity. T-cell fraction did not differ between immunotypes IM1 and IM2.

Sequencing was performed with immunoSEQ multiplex PCR; in TCRdb, only in-frame clones are kept and a portion is missing. The sample holds roughly 10,000 clones, 60% seen once. Between the trimmed V and J ends, which lost 2 bases and 2 bases, there was a span of 16 bases. Germline V gives CDR1 MNHNS, CDR2 SASEGT. The CDR3 contains 16 residues. Remarks on this clone: Its antigen remains unknown.

The chain recombines TRBV6-1 with TRBJ2-7, with a possible D match to TRBD1 (6 bases). This receptor was identified in a human donor with non-small cell lung cancer. Input material: uninvolved lung tissue not adjacent to the tumor. Here the CDR3 reads CASSESGARKAYEQYF. CDR3 nucleotide sequence: TGTGCCAGCAGTGAATCAGGGGCCCGGAAGGCCTACGAGCAGTACTTC.